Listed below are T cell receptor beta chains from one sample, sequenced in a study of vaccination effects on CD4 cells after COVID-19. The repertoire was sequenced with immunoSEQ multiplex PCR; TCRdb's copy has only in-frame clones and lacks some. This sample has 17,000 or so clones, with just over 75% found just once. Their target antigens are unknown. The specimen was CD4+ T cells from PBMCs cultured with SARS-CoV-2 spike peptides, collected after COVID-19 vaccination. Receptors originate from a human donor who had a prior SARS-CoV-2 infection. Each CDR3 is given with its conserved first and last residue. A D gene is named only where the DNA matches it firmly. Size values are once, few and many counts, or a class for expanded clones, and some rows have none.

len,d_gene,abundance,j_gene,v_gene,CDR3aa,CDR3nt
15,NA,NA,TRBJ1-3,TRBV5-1,CASSIDGISGNTIYF,TGCGCCAGCAGCATCGACGGCATCTCTGGAAACACCATATATTTT
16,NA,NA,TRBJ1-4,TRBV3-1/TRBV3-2,CASSQAGGGTNEKLFF,TGTGCCAGCAGCCAAGCTGGGGGTGGAACTAATGAAAAACTGTTTTTT
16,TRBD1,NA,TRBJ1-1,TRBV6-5,CASSYSAGTGYTEAFF,TGTGCCAGCAGTTACTCCGCCGGGACAGGTTATACTGAAGCTTTCTTT
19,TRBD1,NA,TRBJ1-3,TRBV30,CAWSTRTGTLGSSGNTIYF,TGTGCCTGGAGTACACGGACAGGGACCTTGGGGAGCTCTGGAAACACCATATATTTT
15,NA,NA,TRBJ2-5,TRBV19,CASSIVVGVGETQYF,TGTGCCAGTAGTATAGTAGTGGGGGTAGGGGAGACCCAGTACTTC
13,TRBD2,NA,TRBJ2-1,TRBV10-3,CAISGRAYNEQFF,TGTGCCATCAGCGGGAGGGCCTACAATGAGCAGTTCTTC
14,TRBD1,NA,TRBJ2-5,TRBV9,CASSVDRGLETQYF,TGTGCCAGCAGCGTAGACAGGGGTTTGGAGACCCAGTACTTC
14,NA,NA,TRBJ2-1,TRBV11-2,CASSQGLGVHEQFF,TGTGCCAGCAGTCAGGGGTTGGGAGTTCATGAGCAGTTCTTC
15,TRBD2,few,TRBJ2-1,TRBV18,CASSVPGLATNEQFF,TGTGCCAGCTCAGTCCCGGGACTAGCAACCAATGAGCAGTTCTTC
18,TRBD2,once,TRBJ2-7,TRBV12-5,CASGIGWGTSGRNYEQYF,TGTGCTAGTGGTATAGGCTGGGGGACTAGCGGGCGAAATTACGAGCAGTACTTC
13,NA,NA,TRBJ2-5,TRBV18,CASSRQEQETQYF,TGTGCCAGCTCACGGCAGGAACAAGAGACCCAGTACTTC
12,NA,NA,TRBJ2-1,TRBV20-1,CSASLRYNEQFF,TGCAGTGCTAGTTTGCGCTACAATGAGCAGTTCTTC
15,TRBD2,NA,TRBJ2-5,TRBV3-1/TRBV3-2,CASSQPTSGVSTQYF,TGTGCCAGCAGCCAACCTACTAGCGGGGTATCGACCCAGTACTTC
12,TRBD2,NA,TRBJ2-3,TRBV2,CASSDGGDTQYF,TGTGCCAGCAGTGACGGGGGGGATACGCAGTATTTT
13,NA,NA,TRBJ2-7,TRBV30,CAWTRARTYEQYF,TGTGCCTGGACCCGGGCCAGAACCTACGAGCAGTACTTC
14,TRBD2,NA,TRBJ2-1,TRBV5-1,CASSDSGGSSEQFF,TGCGCCAGCAGCGATAGCGGGGGCTCCAGTGAGCAGTTCTTC
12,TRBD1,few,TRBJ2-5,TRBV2,CASRDRVETQYF,TGTGCCAGCAGGGACAGGGTTGAGACCCAGTACTTC
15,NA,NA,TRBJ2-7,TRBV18,CASSPAGARDEEQYF,TGTGCCAGCTCACCGGCAGGGGCACGGGACGAGGAGCAGTACTTC
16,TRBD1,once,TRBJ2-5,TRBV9,CASSVGTGAGEETQYF,TGTGCCAGCAGCGTGGGGACAGGGGCGGGGGAAGAGACCCAGTACTTC
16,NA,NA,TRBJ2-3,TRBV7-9,CASSFVSGPSTDTQYF,TGTGCCAGCAGCTTTGTTTCTGGCCCTAGCACAGATACGCAGTATTTT
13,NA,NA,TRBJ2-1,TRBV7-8,CASSLDRENEQFF,TGTGCCAGCAGCTTAGATCGCGAAAATGAGCAGTTCTTC
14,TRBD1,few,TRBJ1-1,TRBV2,CASTVQGRVTEAFF,TGTGCCAGCACCGTACAGGGGAGGGTCACTGAAGCTTTCTTT
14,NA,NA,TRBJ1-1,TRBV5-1,CASSLNFGGTEAFF,TGCGCCAGCAGCTTGAATTTTGGGGGGACTGAAGCTTTCTTT
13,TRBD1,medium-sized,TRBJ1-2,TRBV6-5,CASNYRGQGGYTF,TGTGCCAGCAATTACAGGGGGCAAGGGGGCTACACCTTC
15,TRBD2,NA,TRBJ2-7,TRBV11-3,CASSLDPLAGDEQYF,TGTGCCAGCAGCTTAGATCCCCTAGCGGGAGACGAGCAGTACTTC
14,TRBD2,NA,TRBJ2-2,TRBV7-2,CASSFRLAAGELFF,TGTGCCAGCAGCTTCCGGCTAGCGGCAGGGGAGCTGTTTTTT
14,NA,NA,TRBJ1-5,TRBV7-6,CASSLHDLDQPQHF,TGTGCCAGCAGCTTACATGACCTAGATCAGCCCCAGCATTTT
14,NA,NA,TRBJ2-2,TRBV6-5,CASSFAQNTGELFF,TGTGCCAGCAGCTTCGCTCAAAACACCGGGGAGCTGTTTTTT
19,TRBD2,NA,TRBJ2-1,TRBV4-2,CASSQVGLAGDLRYNEQFF,TGTGCCAGCAGCCAAGTCGGGCTAGCGGGAGACCTCCGGTACAATGAGCAGTTCTTC
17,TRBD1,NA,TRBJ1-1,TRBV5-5,CASSLGQGAGMNTEAFF,TGTGCCAGCAGCCTGGGACAGGGGGCGGGCATGAACACTGAAGCTTTCTTT
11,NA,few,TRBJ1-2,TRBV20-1,CSASDGHGYTF,TGCAGTGCTAGCGATGGCCATGGCTACACCTTC
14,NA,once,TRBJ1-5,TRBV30,CAWSVLEGNQPQHF,TGTGCCTGGAGTGTACTGGAGGGCAATCAGCCCCAGCATTTT
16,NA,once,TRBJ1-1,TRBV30,CAWREQGGGIGTEAFF,TGTGCCTGGAGGGAACAGGGTGGGGGTATCGGCACTGAAGCTTTCTTT
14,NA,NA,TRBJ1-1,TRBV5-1,CASSGQTSNTEAFF,TGCGCCAGCAGTGGTCAGACGTCGAACACTGAAGCTTTCTTT
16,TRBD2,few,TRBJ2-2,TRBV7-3,CASSKLAGGNTGELFF,TGTGCCAGCAGCAAACTAGCGGGAGGTAACACCGGGGAGCTGTTTTTT
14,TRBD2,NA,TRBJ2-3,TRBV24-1,CATGKTSGPHTQYF,TGTGCCACCGGTAAGACTAGCGGCCCTCATACGCAGTATTTT
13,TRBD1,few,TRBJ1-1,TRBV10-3,CAISVRGTAEAFF,TGTGCCATCAGTGTTCGGGGGACAGCTGAAGCTTTCTTT
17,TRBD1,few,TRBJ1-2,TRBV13,CASRRYLTRDRDYGYTF,TGTGCCAGCAGACGTTATTTAACCCGGGACAGGGACTATGGCTACACCTTC
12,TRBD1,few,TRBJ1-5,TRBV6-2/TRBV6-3,CASSYRDRAQHF,TGTGCCAGCAGTTACAGGGACAGGGCGCAGCATTTT
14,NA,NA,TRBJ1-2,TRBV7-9,CASSLGGGNYGYTF,TGTGCCAGCAGCCTAGGGGGGGGCAACTATGGCTACACCTTC
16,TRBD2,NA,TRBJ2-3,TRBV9,CASSVVASGYTDTQYF,TGTGCCAGCAGCGTAGTGGCTAGCGGATACACAGATACGCAGTATTTT
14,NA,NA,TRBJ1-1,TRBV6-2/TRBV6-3,CASSYLPGHTEAFF,TGTGCCAGCAGTTACCTCCCAGGGCACACTGAAGCTTTCTTT
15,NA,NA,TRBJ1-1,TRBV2,CASSDRAGGGTEAFF,TGTGCCAGCAGTGATAGAGCAGGAGGAGGCACTGAAGCTTTCTTT
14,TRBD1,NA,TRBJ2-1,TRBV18,CASSPETGGNEQFF,TGTGCCAGCTCACCAGAGACAGGGGGCAATGAGCAGTTCTTC
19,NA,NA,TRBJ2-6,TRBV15,CATSREPGRSTVGANVLTF,TGTGCCACCAGCAGAGAGCCGGGACGATCGACCGTGGGGGCCAACGTCCTGACTTTC
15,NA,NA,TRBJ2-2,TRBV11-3,CASSLWDAGTGELFF,TGTGCCAGCAGCTTATGGGACGCCGGCACCGGGGAGCTGTTTTTT
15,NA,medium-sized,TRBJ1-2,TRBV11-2,CASSSRKNLIYGYTF,TGTGCCAGCAGCTCCAGGAAGAACTTAATTTATGGCTACACCTTC
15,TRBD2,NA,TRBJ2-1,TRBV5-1,CASSVGLAANNEQFF,TGCGCCAGCAGCGTGGGACTAGCGGCCAACAATGAGCAGTTCTTC
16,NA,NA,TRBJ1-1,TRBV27,CASSSLAGELNTEAFF,TGTGCCAGCAGTTCACTTGCAGGAGAACTGAACACTGAAGCTTTCTTT
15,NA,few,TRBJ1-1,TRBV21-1,CASSKVRAMNTEAFF,TGTGCCAGCAGCAAAGTACGAGCCATGAACACTGAAGCTTTCTTT
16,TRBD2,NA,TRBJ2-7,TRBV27,CASSPGTSGWAGEQYF,TGTGCCAGCAGTCCCGGGACTAGCGGTTGGGCTGGCGAGCAGTACTTC
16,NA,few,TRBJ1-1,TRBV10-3,CAISESQGPGHTEAFF,TGTGCCATCAGTGAGTCGCAAGGGCCGGGGCACACTGAAGCTTTCTTT
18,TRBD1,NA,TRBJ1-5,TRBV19,CASSRIIGGGHEFRPQHF,TGTGCCAGTAGCAGAATCATAGGAGGGGGCCATGAATTTCGGCCCCAGCATTTT
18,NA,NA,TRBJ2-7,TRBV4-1,CASSQGWAGAGVSYEQYF,TGCGCCAGCAGCCAAGGTTGGGCGGGGGCGGGGGTCTCCTACGAGCAGTACTTC
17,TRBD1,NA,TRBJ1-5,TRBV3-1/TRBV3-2,CASSQGPGTGDWQPQHF,TGTGCCAGCAGCCAAGGGCCCGGGACAGGGGACTGGCAGCCCCAGCATTTT
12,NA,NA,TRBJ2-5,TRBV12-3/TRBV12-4,CASRSRGETQYF,TGTGCCAGCCGTTCGAGGGGAGAGACCCAGTACTTC
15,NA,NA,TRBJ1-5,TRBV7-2,CASSLESGLNQPQHF,TGTGCCAGCAGCTTGGAGTCGGGATTGAATCAGCCCCAGCATTTT